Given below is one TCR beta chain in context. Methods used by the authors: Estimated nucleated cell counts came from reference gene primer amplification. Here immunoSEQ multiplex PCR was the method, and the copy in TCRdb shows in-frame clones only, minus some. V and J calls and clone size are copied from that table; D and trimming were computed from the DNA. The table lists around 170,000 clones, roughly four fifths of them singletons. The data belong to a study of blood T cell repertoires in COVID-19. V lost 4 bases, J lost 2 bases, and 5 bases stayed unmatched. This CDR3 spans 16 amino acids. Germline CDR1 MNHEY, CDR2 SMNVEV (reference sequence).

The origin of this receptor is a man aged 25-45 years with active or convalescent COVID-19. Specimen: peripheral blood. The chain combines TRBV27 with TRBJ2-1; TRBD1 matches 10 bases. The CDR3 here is CASSSTGTGAYNEQFF. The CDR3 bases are TGTGCCAGCAGTTCTACCGGGACAGGGGCCTACAATGAGCAGTTCTTC.